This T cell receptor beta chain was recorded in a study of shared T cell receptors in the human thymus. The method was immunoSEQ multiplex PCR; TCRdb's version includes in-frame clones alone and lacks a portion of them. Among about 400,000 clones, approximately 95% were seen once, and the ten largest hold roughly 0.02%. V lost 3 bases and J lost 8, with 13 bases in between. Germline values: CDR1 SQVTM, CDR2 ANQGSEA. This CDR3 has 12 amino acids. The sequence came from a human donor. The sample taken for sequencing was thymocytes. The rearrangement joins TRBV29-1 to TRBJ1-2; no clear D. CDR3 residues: CSVELTDSGYTF. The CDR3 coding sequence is TGCAGCGTTGAGTTGACTGATTCCGGCTACACCTTC.